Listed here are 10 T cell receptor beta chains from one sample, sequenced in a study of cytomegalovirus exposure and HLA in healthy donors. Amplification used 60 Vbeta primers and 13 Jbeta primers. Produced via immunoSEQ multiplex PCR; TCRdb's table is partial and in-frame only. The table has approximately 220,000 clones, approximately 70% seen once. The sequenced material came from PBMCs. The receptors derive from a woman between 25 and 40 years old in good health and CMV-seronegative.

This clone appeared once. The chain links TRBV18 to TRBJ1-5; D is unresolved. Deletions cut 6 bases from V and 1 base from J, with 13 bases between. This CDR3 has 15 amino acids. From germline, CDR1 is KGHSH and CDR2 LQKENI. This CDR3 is CASSKLGASNQPQHF. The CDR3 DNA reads TGTGCCAGCTCTAAGCTCGGTGCCAGCAATCAGCCCCAGCATTTT.

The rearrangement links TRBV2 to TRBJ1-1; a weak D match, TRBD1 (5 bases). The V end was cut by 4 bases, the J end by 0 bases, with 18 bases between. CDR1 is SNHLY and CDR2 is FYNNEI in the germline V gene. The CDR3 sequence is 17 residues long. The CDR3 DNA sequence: TGTGCCAGCAGTGGACACAGGTGGATTACTTTGAACACTGAAGCTTTCTTT. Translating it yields CASSGHRWITLNTEAFF. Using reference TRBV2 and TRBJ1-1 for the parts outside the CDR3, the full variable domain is EPEVTQTPSHQVTQMGQEVILRCVPISNHLYFYWYRQILGQKVEFLVSFYNNEISEKSEIFDDQFSVERPDGSNFTLKIRSTKLEDSAMYFCASSGHRWITLNTEAFFGQGTRLTVV.

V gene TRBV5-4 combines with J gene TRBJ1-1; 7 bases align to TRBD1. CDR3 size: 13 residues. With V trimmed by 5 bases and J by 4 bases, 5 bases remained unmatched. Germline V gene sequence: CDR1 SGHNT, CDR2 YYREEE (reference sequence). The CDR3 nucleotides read TGTGCCAGCAGAAAAACAGGGGCCACTGAAGCTTTCTTT. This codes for CASRKTGATEAFF.

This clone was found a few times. The CDR3 reads CASSLEGGNYGYTF. DNA of the CDR3: TGTGCCAGCAGCTTAGAGGGCGGGAACTATGGCTACACCTTC. The chain links TRBV11-3 to TRBJ1-2; D uncertain. Per germline, CDR1 SGHNT and CDR2 YENEEA. There are 14 residues in the CDR3. V dropped 0 bases and J dropped 2 bases, with 7 bases sitting between them.

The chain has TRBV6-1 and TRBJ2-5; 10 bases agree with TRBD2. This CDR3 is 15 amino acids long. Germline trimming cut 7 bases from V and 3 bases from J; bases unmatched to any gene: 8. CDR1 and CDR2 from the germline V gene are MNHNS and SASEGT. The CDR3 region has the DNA TGTGCCAGCACTCTAAGCGGGAGGGCCGAAGAGACCCAGTACTTC. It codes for CASTLSGRAEETQYF.

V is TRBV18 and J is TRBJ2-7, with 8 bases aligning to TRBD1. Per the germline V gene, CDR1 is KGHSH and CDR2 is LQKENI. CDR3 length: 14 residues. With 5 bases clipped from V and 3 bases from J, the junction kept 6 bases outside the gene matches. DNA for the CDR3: TGTGCCAGCTCATCCGGGACAGGCTTCTACGAGCAGTACTTC. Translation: CASSSGTGFYEQYF.

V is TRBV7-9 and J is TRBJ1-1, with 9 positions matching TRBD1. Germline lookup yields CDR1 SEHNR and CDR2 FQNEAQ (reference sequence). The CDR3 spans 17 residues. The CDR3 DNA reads TGTTGCAGCAGCCCCCGGACAGGGGCGAATCTGAACACTGAAGCTTTCTTT. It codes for CCSSPRTGANLNTEAFF.

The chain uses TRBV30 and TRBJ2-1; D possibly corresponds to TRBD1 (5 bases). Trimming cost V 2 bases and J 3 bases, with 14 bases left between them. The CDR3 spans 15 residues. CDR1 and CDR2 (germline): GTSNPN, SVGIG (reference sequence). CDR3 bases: TGTGCCTGGAGTATGGGGCCTTTAGGCTACAATGAGCAGTTCTTC. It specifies CAWSMGPLGYNEQFF.

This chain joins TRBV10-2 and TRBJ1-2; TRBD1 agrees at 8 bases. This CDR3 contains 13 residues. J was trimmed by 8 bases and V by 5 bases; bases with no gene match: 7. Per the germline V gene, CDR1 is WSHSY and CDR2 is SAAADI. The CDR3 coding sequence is TGCGCCAGCAGTCGACAGGGGAGGGAGGGCTACACCTTC. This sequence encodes CASSRQGREGYTF.

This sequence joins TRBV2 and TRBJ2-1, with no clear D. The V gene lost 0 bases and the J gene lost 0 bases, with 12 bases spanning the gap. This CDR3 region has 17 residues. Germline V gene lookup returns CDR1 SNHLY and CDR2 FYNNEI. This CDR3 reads CASSEALTAYSYNEQFF. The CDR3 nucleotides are TGTGCCAGCAGTGAAGCGCTGACTGCCTACTCCTACAATGAGCAGTTCTTC.